The entry below describes one T cell receptor beta chain. Its target is unknown. The sample belongs to a study of response to subunit inactivated influenza vaccine. TCRdb itself ran the RT-PCR reads through MiXCR, one entry per CDR3 protein. The table records 700,000 to 900,000 distinct CDR3 sequences, about 20% of them present only once. Study-wide results and caveats: The authors offered the suggestion that each seasonal influenza vaccination recruits few new T cells.

The CDR3 extends over 17 amino acids. Germline V gene lookup returns CDR1 MDHEN and CDR2 SYDVKM. V was clipped by 4 bases and J by 0 bases, with 13 bases between them. This chain joins TRBV28 and TRBJ2-6, with unresolved D. The material was PBMCs from blood, obtained 5 days after vaccination. The source of this sequence is a man aged 45-60 years who received an inactivated influenza vaccine. The CDR3 coding sequence is TGTGCCAGCAGTTCCCTAGGGCGGATCTCTGGGGCCAACGTCCTGACTTTC. It is translated as CASSSLGRISGANVLTF. Looking up the rest from reference TRBV28 and TRBJ2-6 gives the full variable domain: DVKVTQSSRYLVKRTGEKVFLECVQDMDHENMFWYRQDPGLGLRLIYFSYDVKMKEKGDIPEGYSVSREKKERFSLILESASTNQTSMYLCASSSLGRISGANVLTFGAGSRLTVL.